This TCR beta chain emerged from a study of Graves' ophthalmopathy and Graves' hyperthyroidism. This clonotype was seen at least ten times. CDR3 regions of TCR beta were amplified from RNA transcripts. HTBI primers served in a first-round RT-PCR, which a second-round multiplex PCR followed. Each CDR3 protein gets one entry after TCRdb re-called the multiplex PCR reads with MiXCR. The table has under 800,000 distinct CDR3 sequences, 22% seen once. The clonotype originates from a woman in her late teens or twenties with stable Graves' hyperthyroidism. Some clones in this sample may be carry-over from other donors' samples. Sequencing was done on a sample of peripheral blood.

The CDR3 sequence: CAITGRPDNYGYTF. As DNA, the CDR3 is TGTGCCATCACGGGACGGCCAGACAACTATGGCTACACCTTC. This chain uses TRBV28 with TRBJ1-2; possibly TRBD1 for D (5 bases). Per the germline V gene, CDR1 is MDHEN and CDR2 is SYDVKM. The CDR3 loop spans 14 amino acids. Trimming left V 10 bases short and J 2 bases short, with 17 bases between.